These T cell receptor beta chains were read from a single sample in a study of T-cell memory formation after mild COVID-19. MiXCR, run by TCRdb on the 5' RACE reads, gives a single entry per CDR3 protein. This sample has fewer than 140,000 distinct CDR3 sequences, with 17% found just once. Material for sequencing was PBMCs or a T cell subset sorted from them (not recorded which). These receptors all come from an adult woman who had mild COVID-19 (a few samples of this study predate the infection). Cell type and time point are not known. Each CDR3 is given with its conserved first and last residue. The D gene is left open where the match is weak. Rows give clone size only sometimes, using once, few, many, or a class for an expanded clone.

>TRBJ2-6|few|-|TRBV27
TGTGCCACCAGCCCATTTAGCTCTGGGGCCAACGTCCTGACTTTC
CATSPFSSGANVLTF
>TRBJ2-7|-|TRBD2|TRBV7-9
TGTGCCAGCAGCCCCTCTAGCGGGAGGGGCTCCTACGAGCAGTACTTC
CASSPSSGRGSYEQYF
>TRBJ2-2|-|TRBD1|TRBV2
TGTATTAGAGGGACAGCTACCGGGGAGCTGTTTTTT
CIRGTATGELFF
>TRBJ1-1|few|TRBD1|TRBV6-4
TGTGCCAGCAGTAGTACAGGGGTTACTGAAGCTTTCTTT
CASSSTGVTEAFF
>TRBJ2-1|once|TRBD1|TRBV25-1
TGTGCCAGCAGTGATCCGGGACAGGCGTACAATGAGCAGTTCTTC
CASSDPGQAYNEQFF
>TRBJ2-7|few|-|TRBV6-1
TGTGCCAGCAGTGGCCGGGAGTTCTACGAGCAGTACTTC
CASSGREFYEQYF
>TRBJ2-2|-|-|TRBV7-6
TGTGCCAGCAGCTTAGGCATTCTTGACGGGGAGCTGTTTTTT
CASSLGILDGELFF
>TRBJ1-6|-|TRBD1|TRBV5-1
TGCGCCAGCAGCTTGGACCGGGACAGGGGAAATTCACCCCTCCACTTT
CASSLDRDRGNSPLHF
>TRBJ2-1|many|TRBD2|TRBV7-2
TGTGCCAGCAGCTTATCGGGTTGGACTAGCGGGACCCACTCCTACAATGAGCAGTTCTTC
CASSLSGWTSGTHSYNEQFF
>TRBJ1-1|-|-|TRBV6-1
TGTGCCAGCAGTGAAGGGCTGGACAGAAACACTGAAGCTTTCTTT
CASSEGLDRNTEAFF
>TRBJ1-3|-|-|TRBV24-1
TGTGCCACCAGTGATGAGGGGCTCTTTGGAAACACCATATATTTT
CATSDEGLFGNTIYF
>TRBJ2-3|few|TRBD2|TRBV13
TGTGCCAGCAGCTCTAGCGGGCTAACTGATCCTAGCACAGATACGCAGTATTTT
CASSSSGLTDPSTDTQYF
>TRBJ2-7|-|TRBD1|TRBV9
TGTGCCAGCAGCTCCGCACAGGGGTCGGAGCAGTACTTC
CASSSAQGSEQYF
>TRBJ1-2|-|TRBD1|TRBV9
TGTGCCAGCAGCGCCAATCGGGGGACAGGCGACACCTATGGCTACACCTTC
CASSANRGTGDTYGYTF
>TRBJ2-3|-|-|TRBV27
TGTGCCAGCAGTCCCGCCCCCGGCAGGGATAGCACAGATACGCAGTATTTT
CASSPAPGRDSTDTQYF